The 5 T cell receptor beta chains below all came from one sample that was sequenced in a study of blood T cell repertoires in COVID-19. Sequencing was performed with immunoSEQ multiplex PCR; in TCRdb, only in-frame clones are kept and a portion is missing. Among approximately 350,000 clones listed, about 90% were seen once. The source material was peripheral blood. These receptor sequences come from a woman aged 18-29 years who had recovered from COVID-19.

V usage is TRBV29-1 and J usage is TRBJ2-1, with 8 positions matching TRBD1. CDR1 and CDR2 from the germline V gene are SQVTM and ANQGSEA. This CDR3 region has 15 residues. The V and J ends lost 3 bases and 7 bases, in that order; junction bases with no gene match: 11. The CDR3 nucleotides read TGCAGCGTTGATAGACCAGGGGGCTTTACAAATGAGCAGTTCTTC. Protein sequence: CSVDRPGGFTNEQFF.

The J gene is TRBJ1-6, the V gene TRBV5-4; 8 bases line up with TRBD1. The CDR3 covers 15 residues. CDR1 and CDR2 from the germline V gene are SGHNT and YYREEE (reference sequence). The ends lost 4 bases at V and 8 bases at J; junction bases unmatched: 8. CDR3 in amino acids: CASSRTGTGDSPLHF. For the CDR3, the DNA is TGTGCCAGCAGCCGCACCGGGACAGGAGATTCACCCCTCCACTTT.

The chain combines TRBV4-3 with TRBJ2-1; 9 nucleotides align to TRBD1. Germline lookup yields CDR1 LGHNA and CDR2 YSLEER. V dropped 3 bases and J dropped 1; count of bases not matched to a gene: 7. The CDR3 length is 17 residues. CDR3 region: CASSHTNRGRSYNEQFF. DNA of the CDR3: TGCGCCAGCAGCCACACCAACAGGGGGCGGTCCTACAATGAGCAGTTCTTC.

CDR3: CASSKSRLATYEQYV. The CDR3 nucleotides read TGTGCCAGCAGCAAATCGCGGCTAGCCACCTACGAGCAGTACGTC. The V call is TRBV21-1, the J call TRBJ2-7; no DNA check was done on the table's D call, TRBD2. TRBV21-1 is tagged as a pseudogene. The CDR3 covers 15 residues.

This clone showed up just once. This sequence joins TRBV4-1 and TRBJ2-1; tentative D call: TRBD2 (6 bases). The CDR3 consists of 16 residues. V lost 4 bases and J lost 0, with 13 bases in between. The V gene's germline CDR1 is MGHRA and CDR2 YSYEKL. This CDR3 reads CASSLEGRSSYNEQFF. The CDR3 coding sequence is TGCGCCAGCAGCCTCGAGGGGAGGAGCTCCTACAATGAGCAGTTCTTC.